The entry below gives a single T cell receptor beta chain sequence along with its context. Between the trimmed V and J ends, which lost 2 bases and 0 bases, there was a span of 7 bases. Germline V lookup: CDR1 SGHTA, CDR2 FQGTGA. CDR3 length: 15 residues. This entry comes from a study of blood T cell repertoires in COVID-19. Libraries were prepared by immunoSEQ multiplex PCR; TCRdb keeps only in-frame clonotypes and omits some of them. The sample lists under 150,000 clones, more than 70% occurring once. Sequences were obtained from peripheral blood. V is TRBV7-3 and J is TRBJ2-2; tentative D call: TRBD1 (6 bases). The TCR comes from a human donor in a cohort sampled during active COVID-19. CDR3 DNA sequence: TGTGCCAGCAGCTTAGGGACACCGAACACCGGGGAGCTGTTTTTT. It yields the protein CASSLGTPNTGELFF.